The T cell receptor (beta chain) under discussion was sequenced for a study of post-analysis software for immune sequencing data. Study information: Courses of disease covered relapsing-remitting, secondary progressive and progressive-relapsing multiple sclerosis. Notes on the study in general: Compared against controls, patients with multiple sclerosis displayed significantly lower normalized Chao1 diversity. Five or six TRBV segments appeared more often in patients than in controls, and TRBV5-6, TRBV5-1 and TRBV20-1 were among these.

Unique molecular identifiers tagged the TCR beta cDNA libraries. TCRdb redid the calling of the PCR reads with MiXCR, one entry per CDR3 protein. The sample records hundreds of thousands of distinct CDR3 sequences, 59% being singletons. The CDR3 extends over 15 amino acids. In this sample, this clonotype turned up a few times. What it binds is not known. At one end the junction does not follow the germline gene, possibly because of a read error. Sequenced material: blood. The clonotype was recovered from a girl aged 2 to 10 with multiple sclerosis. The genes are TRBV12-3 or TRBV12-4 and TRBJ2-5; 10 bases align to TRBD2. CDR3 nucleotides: TGTGCCAGCAGCTTAGCGGGGGGAATTCGTGGGACCCAGTACTTC. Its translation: CASSLAGGIRGTQYF.